This entry lists 13 T cell receptor beta chains sequenced from one sample in a study of T cells in Graves' hyperthyroidism and ophthalmopathy. Amplification of TCR beta CDR3 regions used RNA as the template. TCR CDR3 underwent first-round RT-PCR with the HTBI primer set. TCRdb reprocessed the multiplex PCR reads with MiXCR, giving one entry per CDR3 protein. The table shows some 490,000 distinct CDR3 sequences, with roughly 16% occurring only once. Sequencing used blood. Every receptor here comes from a woman in her twenties or thirties with Graves' ophthalmopathy.

Many counts were recorded for this clonotype. V is TRBV7-2 and J is TRBJ2-1; no firm D call. The V and J ends lost 2 bases and 4 bases respectively, with 12 bases between them. The CDR3 has 15 residues. The V gene's germline CDR1 is SGHTA and CDR2 FQGNSA. The CDR3 bases are TGTGCCAGCAGCTTACGGCCAGCCGAATACAATGAGCAGTTCTTC. This sequence encodes CASSLRPAEYNEQFF.

The table lists this clonotype with a few counts. The chain links TRBV7-2 to TRBJ2-7; D is uncertain. CDR3 length equals 14 residues. V was pared by 5 bases and J by 0 bases, with 11 bases between. Germline V gene sequence: CDR1 SGHTA, CDR2 FQGNSA. CDR3 loop: CASSRRTDSYEQYF. The DNA of the CDR3 is TGTGCCAGCAGCCGGCGGACGGACTCCTACGAGCAGTACTTC.

This clonotype was recorded a few times. This rearrangement joins TRBV27 to TRBJ2-7, with TRBD1 identical over 8 bases. CDR1 is MNHEY and CDR2 is SMNVEV in the germline V gene (reference sequence). V was clipped by 4 bases and J by 4 bases; unmatched bases: 12. The CDR3 runs 16 residues. The CDR3 bases are TGTGCCAGCAGTTCCCTCGGACAGGGTGTGAAGTACGAGCAGTACTTC. This codes for CASSSLGQGVKYEQYF.

This clonotype was seen only a few times. The CDR3 nucleotides are TGCAGCGTTGAGAGGGGTCAGGATACGCAGTATTTT. Amino acids: CSVERGQDTQYF. V usage is TRBV29-1 and J usage is TRBJ2-3, with D perhaps being TRBD1 or TRBD2 (5 bases each). The V gene's germline CDR1 is SQVTM and CDR2 ANQGSEA. There are 12 residues in the CDR3. Trimming left V 3 bases short and J 6 bases short, with 10 bases between.

CDR3 residues: CSARDPGLGVREQFF. CDR3 in DNA: TGCAGTGCTAGAGATCCGGGACTAGGGGTCCGGGAGCAGTTCTTC. The V gene is TRBV20-1, the J gene TRBJ2-1, with 8 bases aligning to TRBD2. The germline CDR1 and CDR2 sequences are DFQATT and SNEGSKA (reference sequence). The length of the CDR3 is 15 residues. With 0 bases clipped from V and 10 bases from J, the junction kept 11 bases outside the gene matches.

This clonotype was recorded a few times. The rearrangement uses TRBV6-1 and TRBJ2-7; D perhaps matches TRBD1 (6 bases). CDR1 is MNHNS and CDR2 is SASEGT in the germline V gene. This CDR3 region has 14 residues. Trimming took 8 bases from V and 4 from J, leaving 18 bases between them. CDR3 residues: CASLFPGQRYEQYF. The CDR3 DNA sequence: TGTGCCAGCCTGTTTCCGGGACAACGATACGAGCAGTACTTC.

The chain recombines TRBV11-2 with TRBJ2-7; TRBD2 is a possible D gene (7 bases). The CDR3 runs 14 residues. Between the trimmed V and J ends, which lost 7 bases and 4 bases, there was a span of 17 bases. CDR1 is SGHAT, CDR2 FQNNGV, per germline. CDR3 bases: TGTGCCAGCACGGTCGGGGGGCGTCCGTACGAGCAGTACTTC. This translates into CASTVGGRPYEQYF.

There are many counts of this clonotype. V is TRBV27 and J is TRBJ2-3, with D possibly called TRBD1 or TRBD2 (5 bases each). The ends were cut back, 6 bases at V and 1 base at J, with 17 bases in the middle. The CDR3 has 16 amino acids. Germline V gene data show CDR1 as MNHEY and CDR2 as SMNVEV (reference sequence). CDR3 nucleotide sequence: TGTGCCAGCAGCCCACCGAGGGGATTAGGCACAGATACGCAGTATTTT. This encodes CASSPPRGLGTDTQYF.

This clonotype was observed a few times. The chain has TRBV24-1 and TRBJ2-3; perhaps TRBD2 as D (5 bases). Germline V gene sequence: CDR1 KGHDR, CDR2 SFDVKD. This CDR3 has 17 residues. V lost 5 bases and J 2 bases, leaving 19 bases between the germline ends. In DNA form, the CDR3 reads TGTGCCACCAGTGCTCCCACTAGAACCCCTAACACAGATACGCAGTATTTT. Protein: CATSAPTRTPNTDTQYF.

The chain employs TRBV14 and TRBJ2-5; the match to TRBD2 covers 13 bases. The CDR3 extends over 16 amino acids. The J segment lost 5 bases and the V segment lost 4 bases, leaving 7 bases of the junction unmatched. Germline V CDR1 and CDR2: SGHDN, FVKESK. The CDR3 DNA is TGTGCCAGCAGCCCCGCCTGGACTAGCGGGAGTGAGACCCAGTACTTC. Its translation: CASSPAWTSGSETQYF. The full variable domain, with the rest looked up from reference TRBV14 and TRBJ2-5, is EAGVTQFPSHSVIEKGQTVTLRCDPISGHDNLYWYRRVMGKEIKFLLHFVKESKQDESGMPNNRFLAERTGGTYSTLKVQPAELEDSGVYFCASSPAWTSGSETQYFGPGTRLLVL.

This clonotype came up many times. The genes are TRBV27 and TRBJ2-7; no reliable D call. Germline V lookup: CDR1 MNHEY, CDR2 SMNVEV (reference sequence). The CDR3 runs 14 residues. The V and J ends lost 7 bases and 1 base respectively, with 14 bases between them. The CDR3 protein is CASTKWGGSYEQYF. The CDR3 bases are TGTGCCAGCACCAAGTGGGGTGGGTCCTACGAGCAGTACTTC.

As for this clonotype: A much more abundant neighbour one base away suggests this may be a read error. The rearrangement uses TRBV18 and TRBJ2-1; D gene unclear. Per germline, CDR1 KGHSH and CDR2 LQKENI. The CDR3 spans 14 residues. DNA for the CDR3: TGTGCCAGCTCACCACCGAACGGCGACAATGAGCAGCTCTTC. Its protein is CASSPPNGDNEQLF.

Ten or more counts support this clonotype. This sequence joins TRBV9 and TRBJ2-1; 11 positions agree with TRBD2. The CDR3 is 14 amino acids. CDR1 and CDR2 (germline): SGDLS, YYNGEE. J gave up 9 bases and V 0 bases, and 2 bases lay outside the gene matches. The CDR3 region is CASSVGGLAVEQFF. The CDR3 DNA reads TGTGCCAGCAGCGTAGGGGGACTAGCGGTTGAGCAGTTCTTC.